The 28 T cell receptor beta chains below come from one sample, sequenced in a study of blood T cell repertoires in COVID-19. Data came from immunoSEQ multiplex PCR; TCRdb stores just in-frame clones and leaves some out. The sample contains a few hundred thousand clones, approximately 87% of which appear only once. The sample taken for sequencing was peripheral blood. The receptors stem from a man aged 55 to 70 who had recovered from COVID-19.

The chain couples TRBV7-2 to TRBJ1-5; 9 nucleotides match TRBD1. The CDR3 is 13 amino acids. Germline V gene sequence: CDR1 SGHTA, CDR2 FQGNSA. J lost 6 bases, V lost 5 bases, and 2 bases had no gene match. As DNA, the CDR3 is TGTGCCAGCAGCCGGGACAGGGTTCAGCCCCAGCATTTT. It encodes CASSRDRVQPQHF.

The chain couples TRBV7-6 to TRBJ2-7, with 12 bases that match TRBD2. The CDR3 covers 17 residues. Trimming removed 5 bases from V and 6 bases from J; junction bases left unmatched: 14. CDR1 and CDR2 from the germline V gene are SGHVS and FNYEAQ. This CDR3 is CASSIFGLAGMGIEQYF. CDR3 nucleotides: TGTGCCAGCAGCATTTTCGGACTAGCGGGAATGGGAATCGAGCAGTACTTC.

The V and J genes are TRBV5-1 and TRBJ2-5; 8 nucleotides align to TRBD2. The CDR3 is made up of 16 amino acids. With 4 bases clipped from V and 2 bases from J, the junction kept 10 bases outside the gene matches. CDR1 and CDR2 from the germline V gene are SGHRS and YFSETQ. The chain's CDR3 is CASSPTRGGGQETQYF. The CDR3 DNA follows: TGCGCCAGCAGCCCCACCCGGGGGGGAGGGCAAGAGACCCAGTACTTC.

This clone was found a few times. This chain's CDR3 is CASSPAGVGNQPQHF. Written as DNA, the CDR3 is TGTGCCAGCTCACCGGCGGGGGTGGGCAATCAGCCCCAGCATTTT. The chain combines TRBV18 with TRBJ1-5, with D maybe TRBD1 (5 bases). Trimming shortened V by 3 bases and J by 2 bases, and 11 bases separated the two germline ends. The germline V gene has CDR1 KGHSH and CDR2 LQKENI. The CDR3 loop spans 15 amino acids.

The CDR3 DNA follows: TGCAGCGCCGGCCGAGGGGGCACCGATGGCTACACCTTC. Translated: CSAGRGGTDGYTF. This rearrangement joins TRBV29-1 to TRBJ1-2, with 7 bases that match TRBD1. V was pared by 7 bases and J by 6 bases, with 11 bases of the junction left unmatched. This CDR3 region has 13 residues. CDR1 is SQVTM, CDR2 ANQGSEA, per germline. The entire variable domain, with the rest obtained from reference TRBV29-1 and TRBJ1-2, is as follows: SAVISQKPSRDICQRGTSLTIQCQVDSQVTMMFWYRQQPGQSLTLIATANQGSEATYESGFVIDKFPISRPNLTFSTLTVSNMSPEDSSIYLCSAGRGGTDGYTFGSGTRLTVV.

This chain's CDR3 is CTSSHPDRRGNTIYF. Here the CDR3 DNA reads TGCACCAGCAGCCACCCGGACAGACGCGGAAACACCATATATTTT. V and J are TRBV1 and TRBJ1-3; the D call TRBD1 from the table was never checked on the DNA. TRBV1 is marked as a pseudogene. The CDR3 runs 15 residues.

The chain couples TRBV2 to TRBJ2-5; D gene uncertain. Germline V gene lookup returns CDR1 SNHLY and CDR2 FYNNEI. This CDR3 has 14 residues. Trimming took off 10 bases at V and 2 bases at J, with 17 bases between the two ends. CDR3 nucleotides: TGTGCCACACGTCGACACTCTATACAAGAGACCCAGTACTTC. This gives the protein CATRRHSIQETQYF.

This clone was seen once. This chain links TRBV7-9 with TRBJ1-2; 9 bases are a match to TRBD1. Trimming at V came to 8 bases and at J to 4 bases, leaving 11 bases not matched to a gene. Germline loops: CDR1 SEHNR, CDR2 FQNEAQ (reference sequence). The CDR3 loop spans 15 amino acids. The CDR3 region has the DNA TGTGCCAGCGGTAATCCGGGACAGGGATCCTATGGCTACACCTTC. Translation: CASGNPGQGSYGYTF.

This chain connects TRBV11-2 to TRBJ2-4; the match to TRBD2 covers 8 bases. The CDR3 covers 11 residues. With 7 bases clipped from V and 8 bases from J, the junction kept 1 base outside the gene matches. CDR1 and CDR2 (germline): SGHAT, FQNNGV. In nucleotides, the CDR3 is TGTGCCAGCACCGGGGGGGACATTCAGTACTTC. It codes for CASTGGDIQYF.

At least ten counts were recorded for this clone. V usage is TRBV28 and J usage is TRBJ2-7; TRBD1 matches 10 bases. The germline V gene has CDR1 MDHEN and CDR2 SYDVKM. The length of the CDR3 is 14 residues. The junction had 6 bases not matched to a gene; V was cut back by 5 bases and J by 5 bases. CDR3 DNA: TGTGCCAGCAGTACAAGGACAGGGGGGGACGAGCAGTACTTC. It is translated as CASSTRTGGDEQYF. Filled out from reference TRBV28 and TRBJ2-7, the complete variable domain reads DVKVTQSSRYLVKRTGEKVFLECVQDMDHENMFWYRQDPGLGLRLIYFSYDVKMKEKGDIPEGYSVSREKKERFSLILESASTNQTSMYLCASSTRTGGDEQYFGPGTRLTVT.

This clone was recorded once. This chain joins TRBV12-5 and TRBJ1-2; tentative D call: TRBD1 (6 bases). This CDR3 spans 19 amino acids. The germline CDR1 and CDR2 sequences are LGHNT and FRNRAP. Deletions cut 7 bases from V and 3 bases from J, with 30 bases between. CDR3 loop: CASVPPDRYASPKDYGYTF. In DNA, the CDR3 is TGTGCTAGTGTTCCGCCCGACAGGTACGCTAGCCCGAAGGACTATGGCTACACCTTC.

The genes are TRBV28 and TRBJ1-3; 9 bases are a match to TRBD1. The CDR3 has 16 residues. With 1 base clipped from V and 2 bases from J, the junction kept 3 bases outside the gene matches. Germline loops: CDR1 MDHEN, CDR2 SYDVKM. The CDR3 region has the DNA TGTGCCAGCAGTTTATTAACAGGGGGCACTGGAAACACCATATATTTT. This gives the protein CASSLLTGGTGNTIYF.

This sequence joins TRBV30 and TRBJ1-1; perhaps TRBD1 as D (5 bases). CDR1 is GTSNPN and CDR2 is SVGIG in the germline V gene (reference sequence). The length of the CDR3 is 16 residues. V was shortened by 1 base and J by 4 bases, with 19 bases between the two germline ends. CDR3 coding DNA: TGTGCCTGGAGTGGGGGAATGTGGCAGGGTCTCACTGAAGCTTTCTTT. Translation: CAWSGGMWQGLTEAFF.

V and J are TRBV19 and TRBJ2-4, with 7 nucleotides matching TRBD1. Germline V gene sequence: CDR1 LNHDA, CDR2 SQIVND (reference sequence). Trimming at V came to 3 bases and at J to 8 bases, leaving 10 bases not matched to a gene. CDR3 length: 15 residues. Here the CDR3 reads CASSMRQGPRDIQYF. The CDR3 region has the DNA TGTGCCAGTAGTATGAGACAGGGACCACGGGACATTCAGTACTTC.

This chain joins TRBV11-2 and TRBJ2-2; D not resolved. This CDR3 contains 12 residues. Germline V gene sequence: CDR1 SGHAT, CDR2 FQNNGV. Trimming cost V 3 bases and J 7 bases, with 6 bases left between them. CDR3 sequence: CASSFGRGELFF. CDR3 sequence (DNA): TGTGCCAGCAGCTTTGGGCGCGGGGAGCTGTTTTTT.

The chain has TRBV14 and TRBJ2-5; D might be TRBD1 (6 bases). The germline V and J ends were trimmed by 3 bases and 5 bases, with 10 bases remaining between them. This CDR3 has 13 residues. The germline V gene has CDR1 SGHDN and CDR2 FVKESK. CDR3 nucleotide sequence: TGTGCCAGCAGCCAGGGGGCGCGGGAGACCCAGTACTTC. This codes for CASSQGARETQYF.

The genes are TRBV7-3 and TRBJ2-3, with 10 bases aligning to TRBD2. Germline trimming cut 6 bases from V and 5 bases from J; bases unmatched to any gene: 8. The CDR3 totals 15 residues. CDR1 and CDR2 (germline): SGHTA, FQGTGA. The CDR3 protein is CASRLSGGARDTQYF. The CDR3 DNA follows: TGTGCCAGCAGACTAAGCGGGGGGGCAAGAGATACGCAGTATTTT.

Note on this clone: This sample also contains other DNA sequences that code for the same CDR3. The V call is TRBV6-5, the J call TRBJ1-1, with D unclear. The V end lost 2 bases, the J end lost 0 bases, and 10 bases lay between the germline ends. Germline-derived CDR1 and CDR2 are MNHEY and SVGAGI. This CDR3 has 15 amino acids. The CDR3: CASSYGGSMNTEAFF. CDR3 coding DNA: TGTGCCAGCAGTTACGGTGGGAGCATGAACACTGAAGCTTTCTTT.

The chain couples TRBV19 to TRBJ1-4, with 8 bases matching TRBD1. V was clipped by 9 bases and J by 4 bases; unmatched bases: 10. Germline loops: CDR1 LNHDA, CDR2 SQIVND (reference sequence). The CDR3 covers 15 residues. CDR3 nucleotide sequence: TGTGCCAGCCGCGGACAGGGCAATATTAATGAAAAACTGTTTTTT. The encoded protein is CASRGQGNINEKLFF.

Only a few counts were recorded for this clone. The rearrangement links TRBV27 to TRBJ1-5; D remains unclear. Trimming took 6 bases from V and 7 from J, leaving 16 bases between them. Germline lookup yields CDR1 MNHEY and CDR2 SMNVEV (reference sequence). The CDR3 runs 14 residues. CDR3 DNA sequence: TGTGCCAGCAGCCGAAGGACTGAGGGACAGCCCCAGCATTTT. This sequence encodes CASSRRTEGQPQHF.

This chain uses TRBV5-4 with TRBJ2-5; D possibly corresponds to TRBD1 (5 bases). CDR1 and CDR2 from the germline V gene are SGHNT and YYREEE (reference sequence). This CDR3 has 13 residues. Trimming cost V 2 bases and J 5 bases, with 10 bases left between them. CDR3 DNA sequence: TGTGCCAGCAGCTTACAGGACGTGGAGACCCAGTACTTC. Translating gives CASSLQDVETQYF. Complete variable domain (other parts from reference TRBV5-4 and TRBJ2-5): ETGVTQSPTHLIKTRGQQVTLRCSSQSGHNTVSWYQQALGQGPQFIFQYYREEENGRGNFPPRFSGLQFPNYSSELNVNALELDDSALYLCASSLQDVETQYFGPGTRLLVL.

This chain connects TRBV28 to TRBJ1-5; D not resolved. V lost 6 bases to trimming and J lost 0 bases, with 6 bases between them. This CDR3 is built from 13 residues. The germline CDR1 and CDR2 sequences are MDHEN and SYDVKM. In DNA form, the CDR3 reads TGTGCCAGCAGCCTAGGTAGCAATCAGCCCCAGCATTTT. Its protein product is CASSLGSNQPQHF. Based on the CDR3 plus reference TRBV28 and TRBJ1-5, the full variable domain is DVKVTQSSRYLVKRTGEKVFLECVQDMDHENMFWYRQDPGLGLRLIYFSYDVKMKEKGDIPEGYSVSREKKERFSLILESASTNQTSMYLCASSLGSNQPQHFGDGTRLSIL.

The rearrangement links TRBV21-1 to TRBJ1-1; the D segment call TRBD1 is taken from the table without a DNA check. TRBV21-1 is shown as a pseudogene. The CDR3 runs 17 residues. Here the CDR3 DNA reads TGTGCCAGCAGCAAAGAGGGGCCCCCTACGATGAACACTGAAGCTTTCTTT. As protein: CASSKEGPPTMNTEAFF.

The rearrangement joins TRBV18 to TRBJ2-7; D remains unclear. V lost 2 bases and J 2 bases, leaving 13 bases between the germline ends. This CDR3 spans 15 amino acids. Germline CDR1 reads KGHSH; CDR2 reads LQKENI. This chain's CDR3 is CASSPAAQNAYEQYF. In DNA, the CDR3 is TGTGCCAGCTCACCAGCCGCACAGAATGCCTACGAGCAGTACTTC.

CDR3 residues: CASSPGVSEETQYF. CDR3 nucleotides: TGTGCCAGCAGCCCAGGTGTGAGTGAAGAGACCCAGTACTTC. The gene calls are TRBV9 and TRBJ2-5; D not resolved. Trimming pared 4 bases from V and 3 bases from J, leaving 13 bases between. CDR1 and CDR2 (germline): SGDLS, YYNGEE. The CDR3 length is 14 residues. The full variable domain, completed using reference TRBV9 and TRBJ2-5, is DSGVTQTPKHLITATGQRVTLRCSPRSGDLSVYWYQQSLDQGLQFLIQYYNGEERAKGNILERFSAQQFPDLHSELNLSSLELGDSALYFCASSPGVSEETQYFGPGTRLLVL.

This chain connects TRBV7-6 to TRBJ2-1, with D perhaps matching TRBD1 (5 bases). The CDR3 runs 12 residues. Germline-derived CDR1 and CDR2 are SGHVS and FNYEAQ. Trimming stripped 5 bases from V and 9 bases from J, with 11 bases between. The DNA for the CDR3 is TGTGCCAGCAGCCTCAGGGTGGGTGAGCAGTTCTTC. This sequence encodes CASSLRVGEQFF.

CDR3 sequence reads: CASSLGPPGLNTGELFF. CDR3 DNA sequence: TGTGCCAGCAGCTTGGGCCCCCCAGGACTCAACACCGGGGAGCTGTTTTTT. The chain carries TRBV5-6 and TRBJ2-2; a possible D gene is TRBD2 (5 bases). This CDR3 has 17 residues. Germline V gene sequence: CDR1 SGHDT, CDR2 YYEEEE. V was shortened by 0 bases and J by 2 bases, with 14 bases between the two germline ends.

The chain is built from TRBV11-2 and TRBJ2-5, with 8 bases matching TRBD2. The junction had 4 bases not matched to a gene; V was cut back by 3 bases and J by 1 base. CDR3 size: 15 residues. Germline values: CDR1 SGHAT, CDR2 FQNNGV. Here the CDR3 DNA reads TGTGCCAGCAGCTTGGGAAGCGGGGGCCAAGAGACCCAGTACTTC. Translation: CASSLGSGGQETQYF.